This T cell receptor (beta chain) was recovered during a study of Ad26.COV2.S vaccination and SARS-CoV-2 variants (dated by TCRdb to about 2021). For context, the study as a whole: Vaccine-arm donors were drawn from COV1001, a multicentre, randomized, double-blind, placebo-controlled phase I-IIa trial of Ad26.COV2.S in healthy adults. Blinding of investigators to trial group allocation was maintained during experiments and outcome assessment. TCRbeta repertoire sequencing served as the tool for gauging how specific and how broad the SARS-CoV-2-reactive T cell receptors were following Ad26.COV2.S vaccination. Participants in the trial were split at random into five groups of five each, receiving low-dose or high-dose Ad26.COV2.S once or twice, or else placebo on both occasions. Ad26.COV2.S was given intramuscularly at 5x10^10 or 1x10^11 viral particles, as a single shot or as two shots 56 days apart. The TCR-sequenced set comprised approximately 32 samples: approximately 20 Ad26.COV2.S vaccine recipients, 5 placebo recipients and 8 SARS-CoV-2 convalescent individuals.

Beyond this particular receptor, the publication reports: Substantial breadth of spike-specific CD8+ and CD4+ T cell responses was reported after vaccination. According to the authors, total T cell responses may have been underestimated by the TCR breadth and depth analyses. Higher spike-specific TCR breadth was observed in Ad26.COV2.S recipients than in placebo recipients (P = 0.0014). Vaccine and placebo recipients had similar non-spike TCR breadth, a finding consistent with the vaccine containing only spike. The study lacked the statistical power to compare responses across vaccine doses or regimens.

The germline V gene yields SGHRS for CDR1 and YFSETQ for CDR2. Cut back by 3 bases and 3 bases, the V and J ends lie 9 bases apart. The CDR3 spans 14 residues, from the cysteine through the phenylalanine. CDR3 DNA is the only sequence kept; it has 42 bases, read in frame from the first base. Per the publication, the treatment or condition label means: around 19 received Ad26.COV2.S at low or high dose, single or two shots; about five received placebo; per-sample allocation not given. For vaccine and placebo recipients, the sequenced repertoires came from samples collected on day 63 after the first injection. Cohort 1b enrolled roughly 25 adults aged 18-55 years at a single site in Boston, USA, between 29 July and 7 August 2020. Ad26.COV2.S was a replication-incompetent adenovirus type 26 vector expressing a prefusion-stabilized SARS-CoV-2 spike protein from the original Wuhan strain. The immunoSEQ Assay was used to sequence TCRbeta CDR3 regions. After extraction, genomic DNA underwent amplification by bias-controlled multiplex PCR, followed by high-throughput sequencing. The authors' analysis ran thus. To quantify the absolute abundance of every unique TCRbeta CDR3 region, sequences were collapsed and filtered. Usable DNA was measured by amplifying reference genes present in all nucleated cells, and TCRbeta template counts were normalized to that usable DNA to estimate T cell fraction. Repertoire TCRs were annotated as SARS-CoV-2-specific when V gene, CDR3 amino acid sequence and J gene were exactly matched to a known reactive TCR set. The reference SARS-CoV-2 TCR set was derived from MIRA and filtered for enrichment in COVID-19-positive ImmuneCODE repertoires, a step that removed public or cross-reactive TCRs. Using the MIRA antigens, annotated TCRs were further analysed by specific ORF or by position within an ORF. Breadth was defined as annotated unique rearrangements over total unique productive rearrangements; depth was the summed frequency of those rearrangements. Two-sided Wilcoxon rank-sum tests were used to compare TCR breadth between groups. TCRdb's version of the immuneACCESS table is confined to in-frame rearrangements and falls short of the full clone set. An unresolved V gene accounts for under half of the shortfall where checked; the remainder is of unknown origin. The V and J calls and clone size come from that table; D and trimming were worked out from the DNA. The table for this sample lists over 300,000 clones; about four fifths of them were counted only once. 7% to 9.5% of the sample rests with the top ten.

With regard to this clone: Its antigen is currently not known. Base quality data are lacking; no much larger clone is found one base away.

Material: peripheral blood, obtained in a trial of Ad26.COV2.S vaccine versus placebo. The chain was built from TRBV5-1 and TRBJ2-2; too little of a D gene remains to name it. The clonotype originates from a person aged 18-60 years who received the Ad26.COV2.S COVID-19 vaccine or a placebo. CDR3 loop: CASSSLLHTGELFF. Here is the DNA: TGCGCCAGCAGCTCCCTCCTACACACCGGGGAGCTGTTTTTT.